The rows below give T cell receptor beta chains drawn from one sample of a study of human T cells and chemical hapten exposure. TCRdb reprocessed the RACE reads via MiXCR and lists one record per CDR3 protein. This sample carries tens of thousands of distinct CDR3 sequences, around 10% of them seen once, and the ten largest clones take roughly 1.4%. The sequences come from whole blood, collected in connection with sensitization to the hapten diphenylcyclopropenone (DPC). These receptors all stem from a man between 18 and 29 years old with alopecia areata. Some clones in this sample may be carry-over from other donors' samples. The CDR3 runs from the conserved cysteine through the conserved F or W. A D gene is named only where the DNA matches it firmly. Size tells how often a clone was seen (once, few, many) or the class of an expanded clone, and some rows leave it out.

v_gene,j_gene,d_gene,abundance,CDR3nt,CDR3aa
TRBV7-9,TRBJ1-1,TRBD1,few,TGTGCCAGCACCACAGGGGGATGGGGAACTGAAGCTTTCTTT,CASTTGGWGTEAFF
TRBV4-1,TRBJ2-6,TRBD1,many,TGCGCCACCACCTTTGACAGGGGATTTAGCTCTGGGGCCAACGTCCTGACTTTC,CATTFDRGFSSGANVLTF
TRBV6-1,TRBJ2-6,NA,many,TGTGCCAGCAGGGGAAGGTTAATGGCAACGGCAGCTGGGGCCAACGTCCTGACTTTC,CASRGRLMATAAGANVLTF
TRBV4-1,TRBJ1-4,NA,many,TGCGCCAGCAGCCCGCTCCGGGCGGCGGGAGTCGAAAAACTGTTTTTT,CASSPLRAAGVEKLFF
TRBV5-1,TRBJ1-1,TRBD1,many,TGCGCCAGCAGCTTACAAACAGGGGCTACTGAAGCTTTCTTT,CASSLQTGATEAFF
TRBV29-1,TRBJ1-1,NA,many,TGCAGCGTTGAAGGGCCAGAGAACACTGAAGCTTTCTTT,CSVEGPENTEAFF
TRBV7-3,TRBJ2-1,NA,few,TGTGCCAGCAGCTCGAGGGGGGTCAATGAGCAGTTCTTC,CASSSRGVNEQFF
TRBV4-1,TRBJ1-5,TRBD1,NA,TGCGCCAGCAGCCAGACTACAGGGGGCAGGAATCGACAGCCCCAGCATTTT,CASSQTTGGRNRQPQHF
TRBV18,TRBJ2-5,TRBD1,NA,TGTGCCAGCTCACCACCGGACAGGGCTCAAGAGACCCAGTACTTC,CASSPPDRAQETQYF
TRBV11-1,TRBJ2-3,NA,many,TGTGCCAGCAGCGCACGCGAAGGGCGCACAGATACGCAGTATTTT,CASSAREGRTDTQYF
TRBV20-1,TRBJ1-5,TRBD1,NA,TGCAGTGCGCTATGGACAGGGGGTGATCAGCCCCAGCATTTT,CSALWTGGDQPQHF
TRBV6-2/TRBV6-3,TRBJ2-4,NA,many,TGTGCCAGCAGTTACTCAGAGGGCCCACTGCTATCCAAAAACATTCAGTACTTC,CASSYSEGPLLSKNIQYF
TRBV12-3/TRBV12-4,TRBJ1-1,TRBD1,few,TGTGCCAGCAGTTTAGAAGGGGGCGGTTGGACTGAAGCTTTCTTT,CASSLEGGGWTEAFF
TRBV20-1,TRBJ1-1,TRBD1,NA,TGCAGTTCCGGGACAGGGGTCACTGAAGCTTTCTTT,CSSGTGVTEAFF
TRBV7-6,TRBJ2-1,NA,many,TGTGCCAGCAGCTTCACAGTTAATGAGCAGTTCTTC,CASSFTVNEQFF
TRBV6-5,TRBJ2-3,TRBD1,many,TGTGCCAGCAGCCCAGGGGGACAGGGAGGAGATACGCAGTATTTT,CASSPGGQGGDTQYF
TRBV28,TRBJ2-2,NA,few,TGTGCCAGCAGTTTAGGAGGTCAGGACACCGGGGAGCTGTTTTTT,CASSLGGQDTGELFF
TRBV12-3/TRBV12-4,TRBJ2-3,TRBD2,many,TGTGCCAGCAGTCCCTATAGCGGGGAAGGGACAGATACGCAGTATTTT,CASSPYSGEGTDTQYF
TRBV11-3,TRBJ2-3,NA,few,TGTGCCAGCAGCTTAGAGGGACGGTACACAGATACGCAGTATTTT,CASSLEGRYTDTQYF
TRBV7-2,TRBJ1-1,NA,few,TGTGCCAGCAGCTTAATTGCGGGACAAAACACTGAAGCTTTCTTT,CASSLIAGQNTEAFF
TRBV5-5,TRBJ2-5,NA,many,TGTGCCAGCCGCGTGGGGGCGGAACAAGAGACCCAGTACTTC,CASRVGAEQETQYF
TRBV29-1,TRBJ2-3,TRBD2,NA,TGCAGCTACCGGGACTACGCCACCGGGGCGCAGTATTTT,CSYRDYATGAQYF
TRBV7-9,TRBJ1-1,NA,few,TGTGCCAGCAGTGCAGGGATCACTGAAGCTTTCTTT,CASSAGITEAFF
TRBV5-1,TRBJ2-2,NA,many,TGCGCCAGCAGCTGGAACACCGGGGAGCTGTTTTTT,CASSWNTGELFF
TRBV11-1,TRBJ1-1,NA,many,TGTGCCAGCAGCTTAGCTTCGAGACAGTCGGAAGCTTTCTTT,CASSLASRQSEAFF
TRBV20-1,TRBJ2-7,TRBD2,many,TGCAGTGCTAGAGCGGGGGGGGACTCCTACGAGCAGTACTTC,CSARAGGDSYEQYF
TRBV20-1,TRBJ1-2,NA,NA,TGCAGTGCTCTTGCCCGTGGGAACTATGGCTACACCTTC,CSALARGNYGYTF
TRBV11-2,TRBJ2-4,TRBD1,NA,TGTGCCAGCAGCCCGGGACAGGCTGGGGTTCCCAAAAACATTCAGTACTTC,CASSPGQAGVPKNIQYF
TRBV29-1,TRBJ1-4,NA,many,TGCAGCGTTGGGGTACAGACAGGTGAAAAACTGTTTTTT,CSVGVQTGEKLFF
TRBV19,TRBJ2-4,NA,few,TGTGCCAGTAGTTTGGGGACGGGGGACATTCAGTACTTC,CASSLGTGDIQYF
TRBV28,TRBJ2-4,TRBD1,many,TGTGCCAGCAGTTTATCCTCGACAGGGATTCAGTACTTC,CASSLSSTGIQYF
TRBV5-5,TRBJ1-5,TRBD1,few,TGTGCCAGCAGCTTGGACAGGGGGCAGGGCAATCAGCCCCAGCATTTT,CASSLDRGQGNQPQHF
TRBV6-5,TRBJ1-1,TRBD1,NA,TGTGCCACCGCGGGGACAGGGGGCCCTGAAGCTTTCTTT,CATAGTGGPEAFF
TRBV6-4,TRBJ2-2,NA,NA,TGTGCCAGCACCCAAGGACGGAGCGGCGGGGAGCTGTTTTTT,CASTQGRSGGELFF
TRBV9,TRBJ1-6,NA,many,TGTGCCAGCAGCGTGTTAGGGTATAATTCACCCCTCCACTTT,CASSVLGYNSPLHF
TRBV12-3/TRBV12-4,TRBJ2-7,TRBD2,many,TGTGCCAGCAGACGGGGGGGGACCTTTGGTGAGCAGTACTTC,CASRRGGTFGEQYF